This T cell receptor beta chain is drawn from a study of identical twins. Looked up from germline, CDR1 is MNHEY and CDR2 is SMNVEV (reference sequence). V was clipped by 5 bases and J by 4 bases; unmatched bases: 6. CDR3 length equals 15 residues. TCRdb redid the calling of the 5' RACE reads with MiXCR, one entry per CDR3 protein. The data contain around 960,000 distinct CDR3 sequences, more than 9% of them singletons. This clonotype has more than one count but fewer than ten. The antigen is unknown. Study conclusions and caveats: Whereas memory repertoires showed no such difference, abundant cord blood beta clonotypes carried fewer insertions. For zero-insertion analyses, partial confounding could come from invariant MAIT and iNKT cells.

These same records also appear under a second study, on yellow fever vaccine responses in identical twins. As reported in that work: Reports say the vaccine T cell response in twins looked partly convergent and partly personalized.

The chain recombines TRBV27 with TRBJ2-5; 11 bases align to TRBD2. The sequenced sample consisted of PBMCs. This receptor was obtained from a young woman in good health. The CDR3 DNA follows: TGTGCCAGCAGTCCCATAGCGGGAGGGAGAGAGACCCAGTACTTC. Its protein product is CASSPIAGGRETQYF.